This T cell receptor (beta chain) derives from a study of CD8 T cells in Susac syndrome (dated by TCRdb to the late 2010s). With respect to the entire study: Repertoire sequencing was used to test whether CD8+ T cell activation and differentiation in Susac syndrome was antigen driven. Clonality of the CD8+ T cell repertoire was compared between roughly eleven healthy donors, 14 Susac syndrome patients and about 15 multiple sclerosis patients.

What the work shows at the level of the full study, not this receptor alone: The number of individuals in the TCR sequencing and HLA analysis was acknowledged as relatively small.

RNA was extracted using the RNeasy kit, and roughly 0.45 to 1 microgram was reverse transcribed with random hexamers. The immunoSEQ multiplex PCR assay, covering 54 Vbeta and 13 Jbeta segments, was used to amplify TCR beta CDR3 regions. PCR amplification bias was corrected using a synthetic template baseline for primer optimization and computational correction. Per the source publication's procedure: Reads were assigned to V, D and J genes according to IMGT and analyzed in immunoSEQ Analyzer, with only productive sequences retained. Clonality was calculated as one minus the Shannon entropy normalized by log2 of the number of productive unique sequences. Public and private clones were assessed among the 100 most prevalent clones of each patient and control. A clone was defined as Susac-specific if it was absent from the healthy and MS cohorts, from some 1,100 published viral clones and from other ImmuneACCESS disease sequences. In-frame beta chains were kept once TCRdb had trimmed the public reads at Q25 with fastp and called clones with MiXCR. CDR3 protein sequences are deduplicated, and each keeps its most common genes and DNA. The V and J calls and clone size come from TCRdb's table, not from the authors' own analysis. This sample lists about 300,000 distinct CDR3 sequences; over 75% were detected once. The top ten hold roughly 0.17% of the sample.

This clonotype was detected only once. Its target antigen remains unknown. No much larger clone is present one base from it, and per-base qualities are unavailable. Support from one read is weak. The CDR3 runs 15 amino acids, cysteine and phenylalanine included. The CDR3 DNA has 45 bases and is translated from base 1. V is trimmed back by 0 bases and J by 8 bases, and the junction contains 6 bases that no gene match accounts for. CDR1 and CDR2 are read off the germline V gene as SGDLS and YYNGEE. Peripheral blood CD8+ and CD4+ T cells from healthy donors, Susac syndrome patients and multiple sclerosis patients were profiled using high-throughput TCR beta sequencing. Treatment-naive patients with stable or active relapsing-remitting disease fulfilling revised McDonald criteria were used as multiple sclerosis controls. Bulk CD8+ and CD4+ T cells were purified magnetically by negative isolation, whereas CD8+ TEMRA cells were enriched by FACS. Blood was collected in EDTA tubes and processed within 24 hours, with PBMCs isolated through density gradient centrifugation. PBMCs intended for TCR sequencing were frozen in liquid nitrogen and were later thawed in a 37 degrees C water bath. The sorted or isolated CD4+, CD8+ and CD8+ TEMRA cells had a purity of 90% or higher.

The chain links TRBV9 with TRBJ1-4; 8 middle bases align to TRBD1. Specimen: CD8+ T cells from PBMCs. The source is a human donor with multiple sclerosis. The DNA sequence is given as TGTGCCAGCAGCGTAGATCAGGGGGCCGGGGAAAAACTGTTTTTT. This codes for CASSVDQGAGEKLFF.